The sequence of this TCR beta chain was determined in a study of regulatory T cells in long-lasting Graves disease. About the research overall: Antithyroid drug use was under 3 months in newly diagnosed Graves' patients.

Researchers made TCR beta libraries by using iRepertoire HTBI primers and running Arm-PCR on CDR3 regions. MiXCR, applied by TCRdb to the multiplex PCR reads, yields one record per CDR3 protein. The sample includes 350,000 to 400,000 distinct CDR3 sequences, around 16% seen only once; the top ten take about 20%. This clonotype was picked up many times. Time point described: newly diagnosed GD, antithyroid drugs for less than 3 months. The TCR library was prepared using RNA isolated from PBMCs. American Thyroid Association guidelines were used to diagnose Graves' disease. Patients came through an endocrinology department, and that department was in Xi'an, China. Roughly 8.2-milliliter peripheral blood samples went into EDTA tubes. J was trimmed by 0 bases and V by 6 bases; bases with no gene match: 13. CDR1 and CDR2 (germline): MNHNS, SASEGT. The CDR3 has 17 residues.

The TCR was taken from a female donor with Graves disease. The chain carries TRBV6-1 and TRBJ2-5; 7 bases align to TRBD2. The starting material was peripheral blood mononuclear cells (PBMCs), obtained at new diagnosis, from a patient treated with antithyroid drugs. The CDR3 loop reads CASSSTLAERDQETQYF. CDR3 in DNA: TGTGCCAGCAGCTCGACCCTAGCGGAGAGAGACCAAGAGACCCAGTACTTC.